The T cell receptor (beta chain) under discussion was sequenced for a study of tumor-infiltrating lymphocytes in primary liver carcinoma. Study-wide context: Subjects consisted of male and female patients aged 30 to 69 years.

Unsorted whole blood yielded blood RNA, and germline DNA was extracted as well. CDR1 SGHAT and CDR2 FQNNGV come from the germline V gene. CDR3 size: 19 residues. Trimming took 4 bases from V and 3 from J; bases not matched to a gene: 18. This clonotype has ten or more counts. The authors made TCR beta cDNA from 400 to 600 ng total RNA with a constant-region primer. Slightly modified ARM-PCR with three nested multiplex PCR rounds yielded TCR beta libraries. Investigators reported that the first two PCR rounds, at around 9 cycles each, used TRBV1-TRBV30 forward primers with a C-beta reverse primer. TCRdb itself ran the multiplex PCR reads through MiXCR, one entry per CDR3 protein. The repertoire holds 300,000 to 350,000 distinct CDR3 sequences, with roughly three fifths as singletons.

This TCR was sampled from a woman younger than 45 with primary liver carcinoma and hepatitis B virus infection. The J gene is TRBJ2-3, the V gene TRBV11-2, with TRBD2 matching 8 bases. The sample was peripheral blood. CDR3 amino acids: CASSSPPGFREGETDTQYF. The CDR3 coding sequence is TGTGCCAGCAGCTCCCCTCCGGGGTTCCGGGAGGGCGAGACAGATACGCAGTATTTT.